Following are 2 T cell receptor beta chains from one sample sequenced in a study of T cell responses to AZD1222 COVID-19 vaccine. Repertoires were generated with immunoSEQ multiplex PCR, while TCRdb's copy carries only in-frame clones and drops some. This sample has about 110,000 clones, with approximately 90% found just once. The specimen comprised peripheral blood, sampled on day 0 of AZD1222 vaccination. These receptors all come from an adult in good health.

The chain recombines TRBV7-2 with TRBJ1-2, with D uncertain. Trimming removed 1 base at V and 2 bases at J, with 11 bases between. Germline V gene sequence: CDR1 SGHTA, CDR2 FQGNSA. This CDR3 is built from 15 residues. The CDR3 DNA follows: TGTGCCAGCAGCTTAGACCCCTCTTTCAACTATGGCTACACCTTC. Protein sequence: CASSLDPSFNYGYTF.

The CDR3 bases are TGTGCCAGCACCCGGGACACGAACACTGAAGCTTTCTTT. Translating it yields CASTRDTNTEAFF. The genes are TRBV2 and TRBJ1-1; D possibly corresponds to TRBD1 (6 bases). Germline V lookup: CDR1 SNHLY, CDR2 FYNNEI. Trimming removed 7 bases at V and 1 base at J, with 10 bases between. This CDR3 contains 13 residues.